This record concerns one TCR beta chain sequence. Its antigen is unidentified. Amplified TCR beta CDR3 regions derived from RNA transcripts. First-round RT-PCR targeting the TCR CDR3 was performed with the HTBI primer set. TCRdb reprocessed the multiplex PCR reads with MiXCR, giving one entry per CDR3 protein. This table holds about 400,000 distinct CDR3 sequences, more than 12% found once. Uncontrolled infection, other autoimmune disease, pregnancy or lactation disqualified patients from enrolment. Clinicians diagnosed patients from clinical symptoms, serum thyroxine and TRAb, thyroid ultrasound and orbital computed tomography. This CDR3 comprises 13 residues. The germline gives CDR1 SEHNR, CDR2 FQNEAQ (reference sequence). Trimming removed 2 bases from V and 5 bases from J, with 9 bases in between. The data stem from a study of T cells in Graves' hyperthyroidism and ophthalmopathy. Overall study: It was at initial diagnosis, before any treatment, that peripheral blood was collected.

Study-wide points: Blood also showed most of the thyroid clonotypes that were expanded above 0.001.

V is TRBV7-9 and J is TRBJ1-1; D not resolved. The TCR originated in a man aged 50 to 60 with Graves' ophthalmopathy. Sequencing used blood. CDR3 residues: CASSLKGVTEAFF. The CDR3 DNA reads TGTGCCAGCAGCTTAAAGGGTGTAACTGAAGCTTTCTTT. Using reference TRBV7-9 and TRBJ1-1 for the parts outside the CDR3, the full variable domain is DTGVSQNPRHKITKRGQNVTFRCDPISEHNRLYWYRQTLGQGPEFLTYFQNEAQLEKSRLLSDRFSAERPKGSFSTLEIQRTEQGDSAMYLCASSLKGVTEAFFGQGTRLTVV.